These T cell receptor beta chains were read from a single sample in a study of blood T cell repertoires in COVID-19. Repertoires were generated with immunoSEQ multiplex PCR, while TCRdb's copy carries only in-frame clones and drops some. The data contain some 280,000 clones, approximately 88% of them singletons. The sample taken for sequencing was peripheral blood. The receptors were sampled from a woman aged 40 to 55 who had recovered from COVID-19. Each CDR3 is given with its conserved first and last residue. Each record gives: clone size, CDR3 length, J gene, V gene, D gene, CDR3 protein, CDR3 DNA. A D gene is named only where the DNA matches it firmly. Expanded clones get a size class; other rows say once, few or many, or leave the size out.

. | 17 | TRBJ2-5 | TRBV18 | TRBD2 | CASSPKSASGYQETQYF | TGTGCCAGCTCACCAAAGTCTGCTAGCGGGTACCAAGAGACCCAGTACTTC
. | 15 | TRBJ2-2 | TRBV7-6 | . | CASSPRDGSTGELFF | TGTGCCAGCAGCCCCCGGGACGGGAGCACCGGGGAGCTGTTTTTT
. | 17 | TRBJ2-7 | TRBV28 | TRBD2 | CASSLHSASGRSYEQYF | TGTGCCAGCAGTTTGCACTCCGCTAGCGGGAGAAGTTACGAGCAGTACTTC
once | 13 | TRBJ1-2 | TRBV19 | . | CASSIGGQSGYTF | TGTGCCAGTAGTATAGGCGGACAGTCTGGCTACACCTTC
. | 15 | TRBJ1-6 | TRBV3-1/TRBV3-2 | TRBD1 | CASSPRTGGHSPLHF | TGTGCCAGCAGCCCGAGGACAGGGGGCCATTCACCCCTCCACTTT
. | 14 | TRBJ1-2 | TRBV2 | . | CASSDERPPYGYTF | TGTGCCAGCAGTGACGAGAGGCCCCCCTATGGCTACACCTTC
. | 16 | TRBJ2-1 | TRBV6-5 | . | CASSYSIVTKFNEQFF | TGTGCCAGCAGTTACTCGATTGTGACTAAATTCAATGAGCAGTTCTTC
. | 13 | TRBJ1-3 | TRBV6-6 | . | CASSYSIGNTIYF | TGTGCCAGCAGTTACTCGATCGGGAACACCATATATTTT
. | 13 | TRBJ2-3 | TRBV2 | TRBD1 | CASRGQGGDTQYF | TGTGCCAGCAGAGGACAGGGTGGAGATACGCAGTATTTT
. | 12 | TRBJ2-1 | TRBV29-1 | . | CSALPNANEQFF | TGCAGCGCCCTCCCTAATGCCAATGAGCAGTTCTTC
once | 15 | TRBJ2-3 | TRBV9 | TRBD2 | CASSVEGLATDTQYF | TGTGCCAGCAGCGTAGAGGGACTAGCGACAGATACGCAGTATTTT
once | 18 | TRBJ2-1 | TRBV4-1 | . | CASSQGPWDSSSYNEQFF | TGCGCCAGCAGCCAAGGCCCTTGGGACTCGAGCTCCTACAATGAGCAGTTCTTC
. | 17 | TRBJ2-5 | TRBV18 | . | CASSPPSRQSPEETQYF | TGTGCCAGCTCACCACCTTCTAGACAGAGCCCCGAAGAGACCCAGTACTTC
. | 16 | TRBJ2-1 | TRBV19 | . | CASSIEASSSYNEQFF | TGTGCCAGTAGTATAGAGGCCTCAAGCTCCTACAATGAGCAGTTCTTC
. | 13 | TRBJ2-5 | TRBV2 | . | CASMRQTRETQYF | TGTGCCAGCATGAGACAGACCCGGGAGACCCAGTACTTC
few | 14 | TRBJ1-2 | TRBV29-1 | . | CSVEVPATGFGYTF | TGCAGCGTTGAAGTCCCCGCAACAGGGTTTGGCTACACCTTC
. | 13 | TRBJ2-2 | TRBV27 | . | CASSSLGGGELFF | TGTGCCAGCAGTTCCCTCGGGGGCGGGGAGCTGTTTTTT
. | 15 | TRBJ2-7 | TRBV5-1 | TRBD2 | CASSLSGSYTYEQYF | TGCGCCAGCAGCCTTAGCGGGTCCTACACCTACGAGCAGTACTTC
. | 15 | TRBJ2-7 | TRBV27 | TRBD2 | CASRRLAGASNEQYF | TGTGCCAGCAGGCGACTAGCGGGAGCGTCCAACGAGCAGTACTTC
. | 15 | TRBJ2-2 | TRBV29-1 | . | CSVEVDGTNTGELFF | TGCAGCGTTGAGGTGGACGGGACGAACACCGGGGAGCTGTTTTTT
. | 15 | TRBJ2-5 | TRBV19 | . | CASSTHPEYQETQYF | TGTGCCAGTAGTACCCATCCGGAGTACCAAGAGACCCAGTACTTC
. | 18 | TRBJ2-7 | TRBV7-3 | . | CASSARTGPGTTIKEQYF | TGTGCCAGCAGCGCTCGGACAGGGCCCGGGACTACGATTAAGGAGCAGTACTTC
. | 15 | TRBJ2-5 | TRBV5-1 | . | CASSLEAGVVGTQYF | TGCGCCAGCAGCTTGGAAGCAGGGGTCGTGGGGACCCAGTACTTC
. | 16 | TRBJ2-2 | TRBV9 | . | CASNLVGTGDTGELFF | TGTGCCAGCAATTTGGTCGGGACGGGAGACACCGGGGAGCTGTTTTTT
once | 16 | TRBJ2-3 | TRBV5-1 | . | CASSSSLDLGTDTQYF | TGCGCCAGCAGCTCCTCTCTAGACCTTGGCACAGATACGCAGTATTTT
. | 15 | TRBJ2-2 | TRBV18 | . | CASSPLDRNTGELFF | TGTGCCAGCTCACCACTAGACAGAAACACCGGGGAGCTGTTTTTT
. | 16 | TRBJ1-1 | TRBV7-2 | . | CASSPRARGMNTEAFF | TGTGCCAGCAGCCCCCGGGCTCGGGGAATGAACACTGAAGCTTTCTTT